This T cell receptor beta chain was retrieved from a study of cytomegalovirus exposure and HLA in healthy donors. Broader study findings: Clonal expansion was found to be greater in HLA-associated TCR beta chains than in equally common others in a later analysis. Accurate predictions that matched the HLA-A and HLA-B alleles of most subjects were reportedly made from TCR beta sequences. The sole available immune exposure information was CMV serostatus.

Concerning this clone itself: Its antigen is unknown.

Primers: 60 Vbeta forward and 13 Jbeta reverse. The data were produced by immunoSEQ multiplex PCR, yet TCRdb's version contains in-frame clones alone and is incomplete. Among about 200,000 clones listed, about 88% were seen once. Trimming at V came to 7 bases and at J to 7 bases, leaving 5 bases not matched to a gene. The CDR3 has 13 amino acids. Germline V lookup: CDR1 LNHDA, CDR2 SQIVND (reference sequence). The clonotype was recovered from a woman under 40 in good health and CMV-seronegative. What was sequenced was PBMCs. J is TRBJ1-5 and V is TRBV19, with 9 bases fitting TRBD1. CDR3 in amino acids: CASNRGRGQPQHF. The DNA for the CDR3 is TGTGCCAGTAACAGGGGGCGCGGCCAGCCCCAGCATTTT.